These T cell receptor beta chains were read from a single sample in a study of cytomegalovirus exposure and HLA in healthy donors. Only in-frame clones appear in the TCRdb table, and some are missing; sequencing was by immunoSEQ multiplex PCR. The sample lists roughly 350,000 clones; roughly 85% were seen once. Sample: PBMCs. Source of these receptors: a woman between 18 and 29 years old in good health and CMV-seronegative. Each CDR3 is given with its conserved first and last residue. The D gene is left open where the match is weak. Expanded clones get a size class; other rows say once, few or many, or leave the size out.

V: TRBV28
J: TRBJ2-7
D: NA
size: few
CDR3: CASSSPREQYF
DNA: TGTGCCAGCAGTTCCCCCCGCGAGCAGTACTTC

V: TRBV9
J: TRBJ2-3
D: TRBD2
size: NA
CDR3: CASSPRTRNTDTQYF
DNA: TGTGCCAGCAGCCCCCGGACTAGAAACACAGATACGCAGTATTTT

V: TRBV6-5
J: TRBJ2-3
D: NA
size: NA
CDR3: CASSYGPGVVTDTQYF
DNA: TGTGCCAGCAGTTACGGCCCGGGGGTAGTCACAGATACGCAGTATTTT

V: TRBV2
J: TRBJ1-5
D: TRBD1
size: few
CDR3: CASSLGQGNQPQHF
DNA: TGTGCCAGCAGCCTAGGACAGGGCAATCAGCCCCAGCATTTT

V: TRBV14
J: TRBJ2-1
D: NA
size: NA
CDR3: CASRLPGRNTYNEQFF
DNA: TGTGCCAGCAGATTACCCGGGAGAAATACTTACAATGAGCAGTTCTTC

V: TRBV18
J: TRBJ1-2
D: NA
size: NA
CDR3: CASSPRQINYGYTF
DNA: TGTGCCAGCTCACCGAGACAGATAAACTATGGCTACACCTTC

V: TRBV28
J: TRBJ1-5
D: TRBD1
size: NA
CDR3: CASTPRGQGGNQPQHF
DNA: TGTGCCAGCACTCCCCGGGGACAGGGCGGGAATCAGCCCCAGCATTTT

V: TRBV18
J: TRBJ1-2
D: NA
size: NA
CDR3: CASSPPDTGYGYTF
DNA: TGTGCCAGCTCCCCCCCTGACACGGGATATGGCTACACCTTC

V: TRBV5-1
J: TRBJ1-2
D: TRBD1
size: NA
CDR3: CASSPGTDLYGYTF
DNA: TGCGCCAGCAGCCCTGGGACAGACCTCTATGGCTACACCTTC

V: TRBV6-6
J: TRBJ2-7
D: NA
size: NA
CDR3: CASSARLAQNYEQYF
DNA: TGTGCCAGCAGTGCCCGATTAGCCCAAAACTACGAGCAGTACTTC

V: TRBV10-3
J: TRBJ1-2
D: NA
size: NA
CDR3: CAIRWETSLGYGYTF
DNA: TGTGCCATCAGGTGGGAGACATCCCTCGGCTATGGCTACACCTTC

V: TRBV27
J: TRBJ1-2
D: TRBD1
size: NA
CDR3: CASSPDPGQGAVGYTF
DNA: TGTGCCAGCAGTCCTGATCCGGGACAGGGGGCGGTGGGCTACACCTTC

V: TRBV4-1
J: TRBJ2-1
D: NA
size: few
CDR3: CASSPTPNDYNEQFF
DNA: TGCGCCAGCAGCCCAACTCCGAACGACTACAATGAGCAGTTCTTC

V: TRBV9
J: TRBJ2-5
D: TRBD2
size: NA
CDR3: CASSGSGLAGLETQYF
DNA: TGTGCCAGCAGCGGGTCGGGTCTAGCGGGACTAGAGACCCAGTACTTC

V: TRBV29-1
J: TRBJ1-1
D: NA
size: NA
CDR3: CSVARTEAFF
DNA: TGCAGCGTTGCTCGCACTGAAGCTTTCTTT

V: TRBV15
J: TRBJ2-1
D: TRBD2
size: NA
CDR3: CATKPGTSGSRGSYNEQFF
DNA: TGTGCCACCAAACCCGGGACTAGCGGGAGCCGGGGCTCCTACAATGAGCAGTTCTTC

V: TRBV28
J: TRBJ2-1
D: NA
size: once
CDR3: CASSPSLAGSYNEQFF
DNA: TGTGCCAGCAGTCCCTCGTTGGCGGGCTCCTACAATGAGCAGTTCTTC

V: TRBV6-5
J: TRBJ2-7
D: NA
size: NA
CDR3: CASTGSHEQYF
DNA: TGTGCCAGTACAGGGTCCCACGAGCAGTACTTC

V: TRBV4-3
J: TRBJ1-1
D: NA
size: NA
CDR3: CASSQGYRTASNTEAFF
DNA: TGCGCCAGCAGCCAAGGCTACCGGACAGCCTCGAACACTGAAGCTTTCTTT

V: TRBV5-1
J: TRBJ2-7
D: TRBD1
size: NA
CDR3: CASSLQEGQGSYEQYF
DNA: TGCGCCAGCAGCTTACAAGAGGGACAGGGGTCCTACGAGCAGTACTTC

V: TRBV5-4
J: TRBJ2-3
D: TRBD2
size: few
CDR3: CASRREREWADTQYF
DNA: TGTGCCAGCAGAAGAGAGCGGGAGTGGGCAGATACGCAGTATTTT

V: TRBV2
J: TRBJ1-1
D: NA
size: few
CDR3: CASSYDTEAFF
DNA: TGTGCCAGCAGTTATGACACTGAAGCTTTCTTT

V: TRBV7-6
J: TRBJ2-5
D: NA
size: NA
CDR3: CASSLGQGQETQYF
DNA: TGTGCCAGCAGCTTAGGGCAGGGCCAAGAGACCCAGTACTTC

V: TRBV11-2
J: TRBJ2-1
D: TRBD2
size: NA
CDR3: CASRASGQNNEQFF
DNA: TGTGCCTCCAGGGCTAGCGGCCAAAACAATGAGCAGTTCTTC

V: TRBV5-1
J: TRBJ2-2
D: NA
size: NA
CDR3: CASSLGGPGELFF
DNA: TGCGCCAGCAGCTTAGGGGGTCCCGGGGAGCTGTTTTTT

V: TRBV10-3
J: TRBJ1-1
D: NA
size: NA
CDR3: CAISRQDIRGTEAFF
DNA: TGTGCCATCAGTCGACAGGATATTAGAGGGACTGAAGCTTTCTTT

V: TRBV27
J: TRBJ2-1
D: TRBD2
size: NA
CDR3: CAREVIRLAGEGNNEQFF
DNA: TGTGCCAGGGAAGTTATACGGCTAGCGGGAGAGGGGAACAATGAGCAGTTCTTC

V: TRBV4-3
J: TRBJ1-2
D: TRBD1
size: NA
CDR3: CASNRQGEAYGYTF
DNA: TGCGCCAGCAACAGACAGGGCGAAGCCTATGGCTACACCTTC

V: TRBV25-1
J: TRBJ2-2
D: TRBD1
size: NA
CDR3: CASSEYGQGATTGELFF
DNA: TGTGCCAGCAGTGAATACGGACAGGGGGCTACAACCGGGGAGCTGTTTTTT

V: TRBV11-3
J: TRBJ2-7
D: NA
size: NA
CDR3: CASSGESYEQYF
DNA: TGTGCCAGCAGCGGGGAGTCCTACGAGCAGTACTTC

V: TRBV5-1
J: TRBJ2-7
D: NA
size: NA
CDR3: CASSFPSLSYEQYF
DNA: TGCGCCAGCAGCTTCCCTAGCCTGTCCTACGAGCAGTACTTC

V: TRBV4-3
J: TRBJ2-7
D: NA
size: NA
CDR3: CASSQASGDYEQYF
DNA: TGCGCCAGCAGCCAAGCCTCCGGAGACTACGAGCAGTACTTC

V: TRBV20-1
J: TRBJ1-5
D: NA
size: NA
CDR3: CSSGSNQPQHF
DNA: TGCAGTTCAGGGTCGAATCAGCCCCAGCATTTT

V: TRBV29-1
J: TRBJ2-1
D: TRBD2
size: NA
CDR3: CSVTLGLGYNEQFF
DNA: TGCAGCGTTACCCTGGGACTAGGGTACAATGAGCAGTTCTTC

V: TRBV4-1
J: TRBJ1-1
D: TRBD1
size: once
CDR3: CASSQPRPTGLNTEAFF
DNA: TGCGCCAGCAGCCAGCCTCGCCCGACAGGGCTGAACACTGAAGCTTTCTTT

V: TRBV2
J: TRBJ2-5
D: NA
size: once
CDR3: CASSLWETQYF
DNA: TGTGCCAGCAGTCTATGGGAGACCCAGTACTTC

V: TRBV2
J: TRBJ1-2
D: TRBD1
size: once
CDR3: CASSEAVGGSYYGYTF
DNA: TGTGCCAGCAGTGAAGCGGTAGGGGGCTCGTACTATGGCTACACCTTC

V: TRBV30
J: TRBJ2-5
D: NA
size: NA
CDR3: CAWSPTLAGETQYF
DNA: TGTGCCTGGAGTCCCACTTTGGCGGGAGAGACCCAGTACTTC

V: TRBV10-3
J: TRBJ1-1
D: TRBD1
size: NA
CDR3: CAISVPGQGSNTEAFF
DNA: TGTGCCATCAGTGTCCCGGGACAGGGATCGAACACTGAAGCTTTCTTT

V: TRBV18
J: TRBJ1-2
D: TRBD1
size: few
CDR3: CASSPDRAYGYTF
DNA: TGTGCCAGCTCACCCGACAGGGCCTATGGCTACACCTTC

V: TRBV28
J: TRBJ2-2
D: TRBD1
size: NA
CDR3: CASSTRTGVFTGELFF
DNA: TGTGCCAGCAGCACCCGGACAGGGGTTTTCACCGGGGAGCTGTTTTTT

V: TRBV5-1
J: TRBJ2-1
D: TRBD2
size: few
CDR3: CASRSPGLAGYNEQFF
DNA: TGCGCCAGCAGATCACCGGGACTAGCGGGGTACAATGAGCAGTTCTTC

V: TRBV7-6
J: TRBJ2-1
D: TRBD1
size: once
CDR3: CASSRRDRESYNEQFF
DNA: TGTGCCAGCAGCCGCCGGGACAGGGAATCCTACAATGAGCAGTTCTTC

V: TRBV5-1
J: TRBJ2-1
D: NA
size: NA
CDR3: CASSLEQGSYNEQFF
DNA: TGCGCCAGCAGCTTGGAACAGGGCTCCTACAATGAGCAGTTCTTC

V: TRBV28
J: TRBJ2-2
D: TRBD2
size: few
CDR3: CASSLMWWRESTGELFF
DNA: TGTGCCAGCAGTTTAATGTGGTGGCGGGAGAGCACCGGGGAGCTGTTTTTT

V: TRBV27
J: TRBJ2-5
D: TRBD1
size: NA
CDR3: CASSRDRVSGETQYF
DNA: TGTGCCAGCAGTCGTGACAGGGTGTCAGGAGAGACCCAGTACTTC

V: TRBV6-6
J: TRBJ2-2
D: NA
size: few
CDR3: CASTGVTGELFF
DNA: TGTGCCAGCACAGGGGTCACCGGGGAGCTGTTTTTT

V: TRBV29-1
J: TRBJ1-3
D: TRBD1
size: few
CDR3: CSVTGGNTIYF
DNA: TGCAGCGTGACAGGGGGAAACACCATATATTTT

V: TRBV5-1
J: TRBJ2-1
D: NA
size: NA
CDR3: CASSFAGSYNEQFF
DNA: TGCGCCAGCAGCTTCGCGGGGTCCTACAATGAGCAGTTCTTC

V: TRBV15
J: TRBJ2-7
D: NA
size: NA
CDR3: CATSRGEGFHEQYF
DNA: TGTGCCACCAGCAGAGGAGAGGGTTTCCACGAGCAGTACTTC

V: TRBV19
J: TRBJ2-3
D: TRBD2
size: NA
CDR3: CASSTTSGSTDTQYF
DNA: TGTGCCAGTAGTACCACTAGCGGCAGCACAGATACGCAGTATTTT

V: TRBV18
J: TRBJ2-3
D: TRBD1
size: NA
CDR3: CASSPPGQGTDTQYF
DNA: TGTGCCAGCTCACCTCCGGGACAGGGCACAGATACGCAGTATTTT

V: TRBV4-1
J: TRBJ2-7
D: NA
size: NA
CDR3: CASSQVVRVPYEQYF
DNA: TGCGCCAGCAGCCAAGTTGTGAGGGTTCCCTACGAGCAGTACTTC

V: TRBV5-4
J: TRBJ2-7
D: NA
size: NA
CDR3: CASSLSRASLDEQYF
DNA: TGTGCCAGCAGCTTGTCCCGCGCGAGCTTAGACGAGCAGTACTTC